This is a list of T cell receptor beta chains from one sample in a study of control samples from healthy donors and cancer patients. Using immunoSEQ multiplex PCR, the repertoire was profiled, and TCRdb retains in-frame clones only, with some absent. This table holds approximately 110,000 clones, 80% to 95% found once. Material: blood. These TCRs come from a woman under 30 in good health. Each CDR3 is given with its conserved first and last residue. A D gene is named only where the DNA matches it firmly. The listing skips clone size in some rows; elsewhere it reads once, few, many or a size class.

size,D,V,J,CDR3,DNA
.,.,TRBV7-2,TRBJ2-2,CASSIGGTGELFF,TGTGCCAGCAGCATAGGGGGGACCGGGGAGCTGTTTTTT
.,TRBD1,TRBV12-3/TRBV12-4,TRBJ2-3,CAGGQGITDTQYF,TGTGCCGGGGGACAGGGGATCACAGATACGCAGTATTTT
.,TRBD1,TRBV4-1,TRBJ1-1,CASSQGGTDLTEAFF,TGCGCCAGCAGCCAAGGTGGGACAGACCTTACTGAAGCTTTCTTT
.,.,TRBV7-9,TRBJ2-7,CASSLSRRDRSYEQYF,TGTGCCAGCAGCTTATCCCGGCGGGACAGATCCTACGAGCAGTACTTC
.,.,TRBV30,TRBJ2-7,CAWSVRSSYEQYF,TGTGCCTGGAGTGTACGGTCGTCCTACGAGCAGTACTTC
.,TRBD1,TRBV20-1,TRBJ2-5,CSKQGEETQYF,TGCAGCAAACAGGGGGAAGAGACCCAGTACTTC
.,.,TRBV27,TRBJ1-4,CASSAEQGNEKLFF,TGTGCCAGCAGTGCGGAGCAGGGGAATGAAAAACTGTTTTTT
few,TRBD2,TRBV3-1/TRBV3-2,TRBJ2-7,CASSQGTSGPYEQYF,TGTGCCAGCAGCCAGGGGACTAGCGGTCCCTACGAGCAGTACTTC
.,.,TRBV2,TRBJ2-7,CASRKRGSGEQYF,TGTGCCAGCAGGAAAAGGGGTAGCGGCGAGCAGTACTTC
.,TRBD2,TRBV5-1,TRBJ2-5,CASSLGTSGSVFSETQYF,TGCGCCAGCAGCTTGGGGACTAGCGGGAGCGTTTTTAGTGAGACCCAGTACTTC
.,.,TRBV19,TRBJ1-2,CASSIAFLRVSDGYTF,TGTGCCAGTAGTATAGCTTTTCTGAGGGTTTCGGATGGCTACACCTTC
.,TRBD2,TRBV27,TRBJ2-7,CASSVSGGLSYEQYF,TGTGCCAGCAGTGTTAGCGGGGGCCTCTCCTACGAGCAGTACTTC
.,.,TRBV20-1,TRBJ2-7,CSPEGGYEQYF,TGCAGTCCAGAGGGGGGCTACGAGCAGTACTTC
once,.,TRBV7-2,TRBJ1-2,CASSYDSGQRPYGYTF,TGTGCCAGCAGTTATGACTCGGGCCAACGACCCTATGGCTACACCTTC
.,.,TRBV7-9,TRBJ1-1,CASSLGTNTEAFF,TGTGCCAGCAGCTTAGGAACGAACACTGAAGCTTTCTTT
.,.,TRBV18,TRBJ1-3,CASAPGPRLSGNTIYF,TGTGCCAGCGCTCCGGGACCCAGACTCTCTGGAAACACCATATATTTT
.,TRBD1,TRBV3-1/TRBV3-2,TRBJ1-4,CASSRRTGGSSEKLFF,TGTGCCAGCAGCCGAAGGACAGGGGGCTCGAGTGAAAAACTGTTTTTT
.,.,TRBV7-2,TRBJ1-2,CASSLALNALYGYTF,TGTGCCAGCAGCTTAGCGCTCAACGCCCTCTATGGCTACACCTTC
.,TRBD1,TRBV10-2,TRBJ1-2,CASSAEGRGLYGYTF,TGCGCCAGCAGTGCAGAGGGAAGGGGGCTCTATGGCTACACCTTC
.,.,TRBV2,TRBJ2-5,CASSGRQRYQETQYF,TGTGCCAGCAGTGGGAGACAGAGATACCAAGAGACCCAGTACTTC
.,.,TRBV4-2,TRBJ1-3,CASSQATLGSGNTIYF,TGTGCCAGCAGCCAAGCCACACTAGGGAGCGGAAACACCATATATTTT
.,.,TRBV20-1,TRBJ1-3,CSASLGNTIYF,TGCAGTGCTAGTTTAGGAAACACCATATATTTT
.,.,TRBV4-3,TRBJ2-3,CASSQEDGGAITDTQYF,TGCGCCAGCAGCCAAGAAGATGGGGGGGCCATCACAGATACGCAGTATTTT
.,TRBD1,TRBV5-8,TRBJ2-7,CASSFYGTDTYEQYF,TGTGCCAGCAGCTTCTACGGGACAGATACCTACGAGCAGTACTTC
.,TRBD1,TRBV6-6,TRBJ2-7,CASSLLGTATYEQYF,TGTGCCAGCAGTTTGCTAGGGACAGCCACCTACGAGCAGTACTTC
once,.,TRBV7-9,TRBJ2-6,CASSGRVYFPSGANVLTF,TGTGCCAGCAGCGGCCGGGTCTATTTTCCGTCTGGGGCCAACGTCCTGACTTTC
.,.,TRBV28,TRBJ1-3,CASSLWGGGSSGNTIYF,TGTGCCAGCAGTTTATGGGGGGGAGGGTCCTCTGGAAACACCATATATTTT
once,TRBD2,TRBV6-7,TRBJ2-7,CASSIGWGGPFYEQYF,TGTGCCAGCAGTATCGGGTGGGGAGGGCCCTTCTACGAGCAGTACTTC
.,.,TRBV19,TRBJ2-4,CASSTQGTLAKNIQYF,TGTGCCAGTAGCACACAGGGTACCTTAGCCAAAAACATTCAGTACTTC
few,.,TRBV6-6,TRBJ2-7,CASSPTSTSYEQYF,TGTGCCAGCAGTCCAACTTCTACCTCCTACGAGCAGTACTTC
.,TRBD2,TRBV4-2,TRBJ2-3,CASSQAQAGVGADTQYF,TGTGCCAGCAGCCAAGCACAAGCGGGAGTGGGAGCAGATACGCAGTATTTT
.,TRBD1,TRBV30,TRBJ2-7,CAWILTGGGEQYF,TGTGCCTGGATCCTCACAGGGGGCGGGGAGCAGTACTTC
.,.,TRBV27,TRBJ1-2,CASTRTPRRRADGYTF,TGTGCCAGCACCCGGACGCCACGGCGGCGGGCTGATGGCTACACCTTC
.,TRBD1,TRBV19,TRBJ1-2,CASRFLGQDYGYTF,TGTGCCAGTAGATTCCTGGGACAGGACTATGGCTACACCTTC
.,TRBD1,TRBV7-2,TRBJ1-5,CASRLTGDSRNQPQHF,TGTGCCAGCAGGCTGACAGGGGACTCACGCAATCAGCCCCAGCATTTT
.,.,TRBV7-9,TRBJ2-5,CASSLAVRAQETQYF,TGTGCCAGCAGCTTAGCGGTCAGGGCCCAAGAGACCCAGTACTTC
.,.,TRBV2,TRBJ1-6,CASSGSGRLNSPLHF,TGTGCCAGCAGTGGTTCAGGGAGGTTGAATTCACCCCTCCACTTT
once,.,TRBV4-3,TRBJ1-2,CASSQEEKTNYGYTF,TGCGCCAGCAGCCAAGAGGAAAAAACTAACTATGGCTACACCTTC
.,.,TRBV7-9,TRBJ2-5,CASSPPERYQETQYF,TGTGCCAGCAGCCCCCCCGAGAGATACCAAGAGACCCAGTACTTC
.,.,TRBV11-1,TRBJ2-1,CASSSSGENSYNEQFF,TGTGCCAGCAGCTCCTCGGGGGAGAACTCCTACAATGAGCAGTTCTTC
.,.,TRBV24-1,TRBJ1-3,CATSDQSGNTIYF,TGTGCCACCAGTGATCAGTCTGGAAACACCATATATTTT
.,TRBD1,TRBV15,TRBJ1-1,CATSRDVRTGEFNTEAFF,TGTGCCACCAGCAGAGACGTCAGGACAGGGGAATTTAATACTGAAGCTTTCTTT
.,.,TRBV7-3,TRBJ2-1,CASSLLAGSPYNEQFF,TGTGCCAGCAGCCTACTGGCGGGGAGCCCCTACAATGAGCAGTTCTTC
.,.,TRBV20-1,TRBJ2-5,CSASWSRGAARVYQETQYF,TGCAGTGCTAGTTGGTCTCGGGGGGCAGCTAGAGTGTACCAAGAGACCCAGTACTTC
.,.,TRBV27,TRBJ2-4,CASSGSLAKNIQYF,TGTGCCAGCAGTGGATCGCTAGCCAAAAACATTCAGTACTTC